Reported below is one T cell receptor (beta chain). Its antigen remains unidentified. The data were taken from a study of T cells in Graves' hyperthyroidism and ophthalmopathy. Notes on the study in general: Ophthalmopathy was identified by the model a median around 6.3 months ahead of onset.

The CDR3 has 16 residues. CDR1 SGHTA and CDR2 FQGNSA come from the germline V gene. The V end lost 1 base, the J end lost 0 bases, and 9 bases lay between the germline ends. Each ophthalmopathy patient scored at least 3 on the Clinical Activity Score and at least 4 on NOSPECS grade, with duration under 3 months. From 9 to 10 ml of fresh peripheral blood, PBMCs were isolated. Authors of the study amplified TCR beta CDR3 regions from RNA transcripts. TCR CDR3 regions were first amplified by RT-PCR with HTBI primers. TCRdb fed the multiplex PCR reads into MiXCR, producing one record per CDR3 protein. The sample yields 400,000 to 450,000 distinct CDR3 sequences, under 15% seen once.

V usage is TRBV7-2 and J usage is TRBJ1-4; possibly TRBD1 for D (6 bases). The receptor's source is a man aged 18 to 30 with Graves' ophthalmopathy. Sequencing input: blood. The CDR3 loop reads CASSLVGGSTNEKLFF. The CDR3 DNA follows: TGTGCCAGCAGCTTAGTGGGGGGCTCAACTAATGAAAAACTGTTTTTT.